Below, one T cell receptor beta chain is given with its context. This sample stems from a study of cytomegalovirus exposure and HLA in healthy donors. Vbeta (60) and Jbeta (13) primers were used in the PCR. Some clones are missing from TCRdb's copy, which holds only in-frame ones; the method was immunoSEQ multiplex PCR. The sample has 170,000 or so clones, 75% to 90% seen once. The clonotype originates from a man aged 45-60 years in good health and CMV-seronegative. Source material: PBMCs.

The CDR3, as DNA: TGCAGCGTTGTCCGACAGGGGGGAGAAGAGACCCAGTACTTC. Protein: CSVVRQGGEETQYF. The chain joins TRBV29-1 to TRBJ2-5; 9 bases match TRBD1. V shed 4 bases and J 3 bases; nucleotides not matched to a gene: 6. The CDR3 spans 14 residues. Germline assignment: CDR1 SQVTM and CDR2 ANQGSEA.